This T cell receptor (beta chain) was observed in a study of T cells after yellow fever vaccination. This clonotype has ten or more counts. Its antigen is still unknown. General study points: Most clones from primary vaccination resurfaced after the booster (around 95% CD4, 75% to 90% CD8).

Template-switching 5'RACE yielded the TCR cDNA; a universal primer site and UMIs were added in the process. TCRdb re-called the 5' RACE reads through MiXCR, storing one row per CDR3 protein. The sample lists approximately 120,000 distinct CDR3 sequences, more than 6.5% occurring once. This receptor was taken from a young man who received the YFV17D yellow fever vaccine. The sample in question was CD4+ T cells sorted from PBMCs, obtained 10 to 11 days after the first yellow fever vaccination.

The CDR3 DNA is TGTGCTAGTGGCCAAAAGGGCGGGGGGCCTACCTACGAGCAGTACTTC. Translating gives CASGQKGGGPTYEQYF. J is TRBJ2-7 and V is TRBV12-5, with 8 bases identical to TRBD2. Germline loops: CDR1 LGHNT, CDR2 FRNRAP. The CDR3 spans 16 residues. Germline trimming cut 6 bases from V and 2 bases from J; bases unmatched to any gene: 12.